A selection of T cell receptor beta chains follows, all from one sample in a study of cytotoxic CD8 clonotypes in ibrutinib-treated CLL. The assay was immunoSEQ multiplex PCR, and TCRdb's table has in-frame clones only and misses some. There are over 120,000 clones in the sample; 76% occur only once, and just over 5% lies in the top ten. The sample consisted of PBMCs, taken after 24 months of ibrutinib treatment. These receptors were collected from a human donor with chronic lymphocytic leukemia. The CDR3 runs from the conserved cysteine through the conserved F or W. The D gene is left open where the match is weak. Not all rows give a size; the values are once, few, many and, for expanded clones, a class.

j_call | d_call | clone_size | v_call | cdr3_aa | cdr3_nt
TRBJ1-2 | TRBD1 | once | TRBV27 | CASSPDRAHPVYTF | TGTGCCAGCAGTCCAGACAGGGCCCACCCCGTCTACACCTTC
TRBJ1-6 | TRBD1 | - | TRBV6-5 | CASSYQQGGNNSPLHF | TGTGCCAGCAGTTACCAACAGGGGGGAAATAATTCACCCCTCCACTTT
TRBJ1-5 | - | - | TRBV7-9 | CASSFSPGDQPQHF | TGTGCCAGCAGCTTTAGTCCAGGGGATCAGCCCCAGCATTTT
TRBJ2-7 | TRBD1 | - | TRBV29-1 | CSVGGQGQVGEQYF | TGCAGCGTTGGTGGGCAAGGACAGGTGGGCGAGCAGTACTTC
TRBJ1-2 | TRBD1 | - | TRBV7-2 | CASSPHRGNYGYTF | TGTGCCAGCAGCCCCCACAGGGGTAACTATGGCTACACCTTC
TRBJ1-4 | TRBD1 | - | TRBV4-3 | CASSQGQGLGEKLFF | TGCGCCAGCAGCCAAGGACAGGGGTTAGGTGAAAAACTGTTTTTT
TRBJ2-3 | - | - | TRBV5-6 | CASSDPSTDTQYF | TGTGCCAGCAGCGATCCTAGCACAGATACGCAGTATTTT
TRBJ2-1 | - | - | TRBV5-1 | CASGWGSSYNEQFF | TGCGCCAGCGGCTGGGGCAGCTCCTACAATGAGCAGTTCTTC
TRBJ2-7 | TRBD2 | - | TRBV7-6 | CASGTGLAGAGEQYF | TGTGCCAGCGGGACGGGACTAGCGGGGGCGGGGGAGCAGTACTTC
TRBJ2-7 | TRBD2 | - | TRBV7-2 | CASSTQAGLAGGPGEQYF | TGTGCCAGCAGCACCCAGGCGGGACTAGCGGGAGGGCCTGGGGAGCAGTACTTC
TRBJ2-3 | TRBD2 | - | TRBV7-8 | CASSPRLAGGPMDTQYF | TGTGCCAGCAGCCCGAGGCTAGCGGGGGGTCCCATGGATACGCAGTATTTT
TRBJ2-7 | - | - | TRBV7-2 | CASSPGLGTWGQYF | TGTGCCAGCAGCCCGGGACTGGGGACCTGGGGGCAGTACTTC
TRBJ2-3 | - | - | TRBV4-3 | CASSHYTDTQYF | TGCGCCAGCAGCCATTACACAGATACGCAGTATTTT
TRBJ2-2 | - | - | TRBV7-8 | CASSLAGQPTGELFF | TGTGCCAGCAGCTTAGCAGGTCAACCCACCGGGGAGCTGTTTTTT
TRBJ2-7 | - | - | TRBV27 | CASSPWGRVYEQYF | TGTGCCAGCAGCCCTTGGGGGCGAGTGTACGAGCAGTACTTC
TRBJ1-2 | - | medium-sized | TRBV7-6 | CASSPPGATHGYTF | TGTGCCAGCAGCCCCCCAGGGGCCACCCATGGCTACACCTTC
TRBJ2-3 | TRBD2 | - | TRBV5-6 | CASSQPPGGGQYF | TGTGCCAGCAGCCAACCCCCGGGGGGTGGGCAGTATTTT
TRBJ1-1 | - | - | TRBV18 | CASSPGTVDTEAFF | TGTGCCAGCTCTCCGGGGACGGTCGACACTGAAGCTTTCTTT
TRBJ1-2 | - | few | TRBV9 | CASSPPGLDGYTF | TGTGCCAGCAGCCCCCCAGGGCTGGATGGCTACACCTTC
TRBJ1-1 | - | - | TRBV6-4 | CAVDPGGASMNTEAFF | TGTGCCGTCGACCCAGGCGGGGCCAGCATGAACACTGAAGCTTTCTTT
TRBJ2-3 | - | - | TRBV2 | CASTGGVSDTQYF | TGTGCCAGCACGGGGGGCGTTTCAGATACGCAGTATTTT
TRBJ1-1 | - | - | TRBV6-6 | CASGALAANTEAFF | TGTGCCAGCGGGGCCCTGGCAGCGAACACTGAAGCTTTCTTT
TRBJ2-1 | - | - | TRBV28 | CASVYGGTDEQFF | TGTGCCAGCGTTTATGGGGGGACGGATGAGCAGTTCTTC
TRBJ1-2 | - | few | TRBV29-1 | CSAGTGNYGYTF | TGCAGCGCCGGTACGGGGAACTATGGCTACACCTTC
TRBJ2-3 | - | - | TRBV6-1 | CASSEAGDTQYF | TGTGCCAGCAGTGAAGCGGGAGATACGCAGTATTTT
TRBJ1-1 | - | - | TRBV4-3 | CASGTGYTEAFF | TGCGCCAGCGGAACCGGGTACACTGAAGCTTTCTTT
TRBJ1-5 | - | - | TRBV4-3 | CASSRDPTSPPQHF | TGCGCCAGCAGCCGGGACCCAACCAGCCCGCCCCAGCATTTT
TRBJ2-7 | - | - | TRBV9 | CASSVGPGGEQYF | TGTGCCAGCAGCGTAGGACCAGGCGGGGAGCAGTACTTC
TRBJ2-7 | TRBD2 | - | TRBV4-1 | CASSAGLVLSEQYF | TGCGCCAGCAGCGCAGGACTAGTCTTAAGCGAGCAGTACTTC
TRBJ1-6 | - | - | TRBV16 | CASSPRQSSNSPLHF | TGTGCCAGCAGCCCCCGACAGAGCTCCAATTCACCCCTCCACTTT
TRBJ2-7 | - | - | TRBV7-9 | CASSFGGREQYF | TGTGCCAGCAGCTTCGGGGGGCGGGAGCAGTACTTC
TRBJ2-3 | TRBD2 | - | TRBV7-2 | CASSLNTGLAGDTQYF | TGTGCCAGCAGCTTAAATACCGGACTAGCAGGAGATACGCAGTATTTT
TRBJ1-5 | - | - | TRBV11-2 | CASSLGRGGQPQHF | TGTGCCAGCAGCTTAGGCAGGGGAGGTCAGCCCCAGCATTTT
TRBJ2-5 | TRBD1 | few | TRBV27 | CASSPTGGRETQYF | TGTGCCAGCAGCCCAACAGGGGGCCGAGAGACCCAGTACTTC
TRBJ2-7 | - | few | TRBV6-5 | CASSNPAGRQYF | TGTGCCAGCAGCAACCCGGCGGGGAGGCAGTACTTC
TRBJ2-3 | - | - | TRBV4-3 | CASSHQWTNRADTQYF | TGCGCCAGCAGCCACCAATGGACAAATCGGGCAGATACGCAGTATTTT
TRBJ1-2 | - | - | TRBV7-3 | CASSPRAGAVTF | TGTGCCAGCAGCCCCCGGGCAGGGGCGGTTACCTTC
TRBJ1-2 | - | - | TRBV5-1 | CASSLVQDYGYTF | TGCGCCAGCAGCTTGGTCCAGGACTATGGCTACACCTTC
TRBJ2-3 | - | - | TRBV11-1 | CASSLGTDTQYF | TGTGCCAGCAGCTTGGGCACAGATACGCAGTATTTT
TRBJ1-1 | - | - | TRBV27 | CASSFIVGRGATEAFF | TGTGCCAGCAGTTTTATAGTAGGGAGAGGGGCCACTGAAGCTTTCTTT
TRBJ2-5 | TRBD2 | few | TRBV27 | CASRPSGSGETQYF | TGTGCCAGCAGGCCTAGCGGGAGCGGGGAGACCCAGTACTTC
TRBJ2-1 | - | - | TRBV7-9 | CASSFLSGGQEQFF | TGTGCCAGCAGCTTTCTTTCAGGTGGTCAAGAGCAGTTCTTC
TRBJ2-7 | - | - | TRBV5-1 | CASSLPLGPGDEQYF | TGCGCCAGCAGCCTTCCTCTTGGACCTGGCGATGAGCAGTACTTC